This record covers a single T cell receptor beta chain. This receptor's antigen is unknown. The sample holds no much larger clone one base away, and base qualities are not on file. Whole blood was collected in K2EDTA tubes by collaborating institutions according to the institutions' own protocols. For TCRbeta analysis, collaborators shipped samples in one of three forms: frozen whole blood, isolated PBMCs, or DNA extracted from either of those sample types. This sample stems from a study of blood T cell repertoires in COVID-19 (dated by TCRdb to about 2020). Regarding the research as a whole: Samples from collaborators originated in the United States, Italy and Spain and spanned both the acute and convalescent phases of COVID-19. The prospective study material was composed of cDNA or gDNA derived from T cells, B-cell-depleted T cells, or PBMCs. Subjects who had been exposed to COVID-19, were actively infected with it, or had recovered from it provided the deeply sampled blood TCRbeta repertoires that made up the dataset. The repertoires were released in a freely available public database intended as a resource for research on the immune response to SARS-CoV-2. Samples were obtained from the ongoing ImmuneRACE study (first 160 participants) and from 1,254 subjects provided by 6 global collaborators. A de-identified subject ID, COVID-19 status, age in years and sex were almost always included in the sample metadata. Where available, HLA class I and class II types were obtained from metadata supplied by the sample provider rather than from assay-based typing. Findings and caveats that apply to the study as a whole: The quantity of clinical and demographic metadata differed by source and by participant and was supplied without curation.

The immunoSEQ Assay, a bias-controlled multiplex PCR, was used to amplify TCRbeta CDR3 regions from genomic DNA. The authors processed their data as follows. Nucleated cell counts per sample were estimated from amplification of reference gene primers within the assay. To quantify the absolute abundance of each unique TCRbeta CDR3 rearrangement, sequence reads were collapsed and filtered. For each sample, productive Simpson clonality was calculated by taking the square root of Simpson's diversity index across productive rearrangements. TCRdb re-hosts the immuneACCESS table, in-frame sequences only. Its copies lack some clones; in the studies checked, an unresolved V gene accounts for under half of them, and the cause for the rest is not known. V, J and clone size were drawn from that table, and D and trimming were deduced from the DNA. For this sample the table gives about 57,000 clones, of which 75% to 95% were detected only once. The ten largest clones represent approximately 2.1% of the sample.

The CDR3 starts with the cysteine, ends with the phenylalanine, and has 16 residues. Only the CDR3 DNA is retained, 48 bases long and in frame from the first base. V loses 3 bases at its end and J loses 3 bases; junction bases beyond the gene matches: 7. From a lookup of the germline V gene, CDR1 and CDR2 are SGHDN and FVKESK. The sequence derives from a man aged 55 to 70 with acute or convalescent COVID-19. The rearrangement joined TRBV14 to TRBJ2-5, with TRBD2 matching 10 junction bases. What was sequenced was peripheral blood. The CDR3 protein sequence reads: CASSQIGLAEKETQYF. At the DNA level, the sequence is TGTGCCAGCAGCCAGATTGGACTAGCGGAGAAAGAGACCCAGTACTTC. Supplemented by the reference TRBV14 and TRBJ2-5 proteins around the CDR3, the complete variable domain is EAGVTQFPSHSVIEKGQTVTLRCDPISGHDNLYWYRRVMGKEIKFLLHFVKESKQDESGMPNNRFLAERTGGTYSTLKVQPAELEDSGVYFCASSQIGLAEKETQYFGPGTRLLVL.